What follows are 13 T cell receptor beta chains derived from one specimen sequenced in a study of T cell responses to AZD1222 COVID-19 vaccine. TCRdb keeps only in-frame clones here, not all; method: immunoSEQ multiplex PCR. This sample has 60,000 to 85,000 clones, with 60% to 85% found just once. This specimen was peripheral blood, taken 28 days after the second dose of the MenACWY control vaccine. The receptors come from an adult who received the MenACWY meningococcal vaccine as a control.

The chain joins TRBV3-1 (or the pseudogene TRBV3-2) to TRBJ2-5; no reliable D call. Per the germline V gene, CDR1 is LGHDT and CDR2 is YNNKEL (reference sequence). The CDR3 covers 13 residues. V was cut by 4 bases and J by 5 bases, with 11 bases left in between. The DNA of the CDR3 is TGTGCCAGCAGCCTCCGCCTGGGTGAGACCCAGTACTTC. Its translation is CASSLRLGETQYF.

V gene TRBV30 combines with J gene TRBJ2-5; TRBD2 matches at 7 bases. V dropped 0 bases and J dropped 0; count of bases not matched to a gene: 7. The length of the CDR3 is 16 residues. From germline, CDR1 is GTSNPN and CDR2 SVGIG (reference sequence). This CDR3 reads CAWSVSLRGNQETQYF. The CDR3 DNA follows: TGTGCCTGGAGTGTATCTTTGCGGGGGAACCAAGAGACCCAGTACTTC. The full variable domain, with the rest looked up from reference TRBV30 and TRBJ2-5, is SQTIHQWPATLVQPVGSPLSLECTVEGTSNPNLYWYRQAAGRGLQLLFYSVGIGQISSEVPQNLSASRPQDRQFILSSKKLLLSDSGFYLCAWSVSLRGNQETQYFGPGTRLLVL.

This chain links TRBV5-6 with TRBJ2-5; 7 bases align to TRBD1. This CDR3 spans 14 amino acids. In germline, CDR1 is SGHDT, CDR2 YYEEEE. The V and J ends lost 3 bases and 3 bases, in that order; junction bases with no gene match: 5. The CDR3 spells CASSSTGTKETQYF. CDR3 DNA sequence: TGTGCCAGCAGCTCGACAGGGACGAAAGAGACCCAGTACTTC.

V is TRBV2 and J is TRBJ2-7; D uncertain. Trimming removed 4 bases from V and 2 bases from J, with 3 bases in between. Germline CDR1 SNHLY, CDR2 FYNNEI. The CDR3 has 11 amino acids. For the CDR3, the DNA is TGTGCCAGCAGTGTAACCTACGAGCAGTACTTC. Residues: CASSVTYEQYF. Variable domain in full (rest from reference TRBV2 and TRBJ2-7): EPEVTQTPSHQVTQMGQEVILRCVPISNHLYFYWYRQILGQKVEFLVSFYNNEISEKSEIFDDQFSVERPDGSNFTLKIRSTKLEDSAMYFCASSVTYEQYFGPGTRLTVT.

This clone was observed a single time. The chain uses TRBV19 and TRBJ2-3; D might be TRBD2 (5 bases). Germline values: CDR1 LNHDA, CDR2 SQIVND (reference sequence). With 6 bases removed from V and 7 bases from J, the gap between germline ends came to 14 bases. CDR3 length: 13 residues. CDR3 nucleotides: TGTGCCAGTAGCCCGACTATAGGGAATACGCAGTATTTT. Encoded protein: CASSPTIGNTQYF.

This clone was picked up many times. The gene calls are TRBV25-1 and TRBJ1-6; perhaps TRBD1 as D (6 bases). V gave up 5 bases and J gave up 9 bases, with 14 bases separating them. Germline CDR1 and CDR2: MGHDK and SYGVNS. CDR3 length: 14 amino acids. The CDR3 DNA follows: TGTGCCAGCAGTCCTACAGGGACGGGTTCACCCCTCCACTTT. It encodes CASSPTGTGSPLHF.

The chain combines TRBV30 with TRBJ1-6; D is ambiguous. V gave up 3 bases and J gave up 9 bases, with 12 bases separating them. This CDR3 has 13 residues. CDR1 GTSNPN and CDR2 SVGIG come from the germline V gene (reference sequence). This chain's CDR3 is CAWSKGVGSPLHF. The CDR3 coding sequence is TGTGCCTGGAGCAAGGGAGTGGGTTCACCCCTCCACTTT. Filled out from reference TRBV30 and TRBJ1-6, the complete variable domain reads SQTIHQWPATLVQPVGSPLSLECTVEGTSNPNLYWYRQAAGRGLQLLFYSVGIGQISSEVPQNLSASRPQDRQFILSSKKLLLSDSGFYLCAWSKGVGSPLHFGNGTRLTVT.

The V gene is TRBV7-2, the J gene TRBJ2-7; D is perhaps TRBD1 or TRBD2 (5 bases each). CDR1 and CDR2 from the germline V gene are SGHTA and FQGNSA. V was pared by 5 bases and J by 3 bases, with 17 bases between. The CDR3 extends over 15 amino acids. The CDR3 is CASSPYGTAIYEQYF. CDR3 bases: TGTGCCAGCAGCCCCTACGGGACGGCGATCTACGAGCAGTACTTC.

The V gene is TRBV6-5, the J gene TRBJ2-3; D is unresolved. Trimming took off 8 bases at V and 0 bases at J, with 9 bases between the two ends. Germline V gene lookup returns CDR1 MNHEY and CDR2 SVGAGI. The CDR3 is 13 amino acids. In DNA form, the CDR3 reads TGTGCCAGCCGGACGGCTAGCACAGATACGCAGTATTTT. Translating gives CASRTASTDTQYF.

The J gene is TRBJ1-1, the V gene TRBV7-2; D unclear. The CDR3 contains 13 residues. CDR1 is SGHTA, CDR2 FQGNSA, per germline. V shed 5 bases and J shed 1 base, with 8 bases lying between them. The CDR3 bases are TGTGCCAGCAGCATAAGCGAGAACACTGAAGCTTTCTTT. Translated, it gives CASSISENTEAFF.

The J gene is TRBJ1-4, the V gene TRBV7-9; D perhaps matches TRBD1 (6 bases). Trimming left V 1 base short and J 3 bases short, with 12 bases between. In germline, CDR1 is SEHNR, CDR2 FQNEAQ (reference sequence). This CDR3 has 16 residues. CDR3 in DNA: TGTGCCAGCAGCTTAGGGGTACAGGGTTCTAATGAAAAACTGTTTTTT. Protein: CASSLGVQGSNEKLFF.

CDR3 sequence (DNA): TGTGCCAGCAGTTTCGTAGACAACAATCAGCCCCAGCATTTT. It codes for CASSFVDNNQPQHF. V usage is TRBV2 and J usage is TRBJ1-5; D unclear. V lost 5 bases and J lost 3, with 11 bases in between. From germline, CDR1 is SNHLY and CDR2 FYNNEI. This CDR3 has 14 amino acids.

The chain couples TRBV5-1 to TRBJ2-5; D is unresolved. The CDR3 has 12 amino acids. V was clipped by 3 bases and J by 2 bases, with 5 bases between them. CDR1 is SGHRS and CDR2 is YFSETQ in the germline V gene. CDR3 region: CASSSSQETQYF. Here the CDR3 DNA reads TGCGCCAGCAGCTCCTCTCAAGAGACCCAGTACTTC.